The entry below describes one T cell receptor (beta chain). The data are from a study of blood T cell repertoires in COVID-19. Study in general: Whether acute or convalescent, the COVID-19 samples came from the United States, Italy and Spain. The analysed material was cDNA or gDNA that came from T cells, B-cell-depleted T cells, or PBMCs.

This CDR3 is 15 amino acids long. The germline V gene has CDR1 SGHVS and CDR2 FNYEAQ. V lost 2 bases and J lost 3, with 13 bases in between. As handled by the study authors: Counts of nucleated cells, estimated from reference gene primer amplification, were obtained. TCRdb's table, derived via immunoSEQ multiplex PCR, lists solely in-frame clones and lacks some. The V and J calls and clone size were taken over from that table, and D and trimming were inferred from the DNA. Altogether approximately 60,000 clones are present, 86% being singletons, with the ten largest covering 3.2%. This clonotype was obtained from a man between 50 and 59 years old with active COVID-19. The J gene is TRBJ2-5, the V gene TRBV7-6, with D perhaps matching TRBD1 (6 bases). Sequenced material: peripheral blood. DNA of the CDR3: TGTGCCAGCAGCTTAAATTCGGACAGTAAAGAGACCCAGTACTTC. It translates to CASSLNSDSKETQYF.